A selection of T cell receptor beta chains follows, all from one sample in a study of CD8 T cells in Susac syndrome. TCRdb re-analysed the immunoSEQ multiplex PCR reads in MiXCR, keeping a single row per CDR3 protein. The data contain 250,000 to 350,000 distinct CDR3 sequences, roughly 85% of them singletons. Sequencing was done on a sample of CD8+ T cells from PBMCs. The origin of the receptors is a human donor with multiple sclerosis. CDR3s leave out the opening cysteine and the closing phenylalanine or tryptophan.

13	TRBV5-6	TRBJ2-7	ASSLFGTGDYEQY
11	TRBV6-1	TRBJ1-1	ASSREWPASAF
17	TRBV7-9	TRBJ2-7	ASSSTLAGGPLESYEQY
13	TRBV15	TRBJ2-1	ATGSQASSYNEQF
14	TRBV6-1	TRBJ2-7	ASSANPAEVEYEQY
10	TRBV6-5	TRBJ2-6	AAGTGANVLT
11	TRBV30	TRBJ1-2	AWSLGSGDGYT
11	TRBV10-3	TRBJ1-1	AIWAGGNTEAF
16	TRBV18	TRBJ2-1	ASSPQLAESPTYNEQF
11	TRBV11-2	TRBJ2-7	ASSLGITYEQY
13	TRBV5-4	TRBJ2-2	ASSTRGVLAGELC
12	TRBV7-9	TRBJ2-1	ASSLVSQDNEQF
11	TRBV27	TRBJ2-1	ASSLTQSGEQF
12	TRBV20-1	TRBJ2-2	SARAGLGTGELF
14	TRBV5-6	TRBJ2-1	ASSLSPRASGTEQF
14	TRBV5-1	TRBJ2-7	ASSLSTSGGTYEQY
13	TRBV28	TRBJ2-7	ASQRSEMSAYEQY
12	TRBV7-9	TRBJ2-7	ASSKTGFPYEQY
13	TRBV6-1	TRBJ1-1	ASSVGGSGNTEAF
9	TRBV12-3/TRBV12-4	TRBJ2-1	ASGGTNEQF
11	TRBV14	TRBJ1-1	ASSQERNTEAF
16	TRBV30	TRBJ2-1	AWRGEKASEISYNEQF
13	TRBV9	TRBJ2-6	ASSVGRLGANVLT